These 32 T cell receptor beta chains came from one sample sequenced in a study of blood T cell repertoires in COVID-19. Using immunoSEQ multiplex PCR, the repertoire was profiled, and TCRdb retains in-frame clones only, with some absent. The sample carries 50,000 or so clones, 83% recorded once. Specimen: peripheral blood. The receptors were sampled from a man in his forties with acute or convalescent COVID-19.

This chain connects TRBV6-1 to TRBJ1-3; D uncertain. Per the germline V gene, CDR1 is MNHNS and CDR2 is SASEGT. The CDR3 covers 17 residues. Deletions cut 2 bases from V and 3 bases from J, with 17 bases between. The CDR3 region has the DNA TGTGCCAGCAGTGAAACCAGAGGGAGGGCTCTTGGAAACACCATATATTTT. This encodes CASSETRGRALGNTIYF.

This clone was observed a few times. This rearrangement joins TRBV13 to TRBJ2-5; possible D gene TRBD1, 6 bases. The V gene lost 3 bases and the J gene lost 3 bases, with 14 bases spanning the gap. The CDR3 is made up of 15 amino acids. Germline loops: CDR1 PRHDT, CDR2 FYEKMQ (reference sequence). CDR3 in amino acids: CASSLGRDTEETQYF. CDR3 DNA: TGTGCCAGCAGCTTGGGTCGGGACACTGAAGAGACCCAGTACTTC.

The chain carries TRBV3-1 (or the pseudogene TRBV3-2) and TRBJ2-2; D is unresolved. The CDR3 length is 13 residues. Germline-derived CDR1 and CDR2 are LGHDT and YNNKEL (reference sequence). Trimming stripped 4 bases from V and 7 bases from J, with 10 bases between. The CDR3 here is CASSLASRGELFF. CDR3 sequence (DNA): TGTGCCAGCAGCCTGGCTAGTCGCGGGGAGCTGTTTTTT.

The chain employs TRBV5-1 and TRBJ2-7, with D unclear. This CDR3 contains 16 residues. Germline loops: CDR1 SGHRS, CDR2 YFSETQ. Trimming removed 0 bases at V and 0 bases at J, with 13 bases between. CDR3: CASSLGASESSYEQYF. CDR3 nucleotide sequence: TGCGCCAGCAGCTTGGGGGCGTCCGAAAGCTCCTACGAGCAGTACTTC.

The chain is built from TRBV7-2 and TRBJ1-2; 9 nucleotides align to TRBD1. Germline V lookup: CDR1 SGHTA, CDR2 FQGNSA. J lost 3 bases, V lost 3 bases, and 2 bases had no gene match. CDR3 length: 14 amino acids. In nucleotides, the CDR3 is TGTGCCAGCAGCTTTCGGACAGGGGACTATGGCTACACCTTC. Translation: CASSFRTGDYGYTF.

This rearrangement joins TRBV7-2 to TRBJ2-7; 10 nucleotides agree with TRBD1. The CDR3 sequence is 16 residues long. Germline V gene sequence: CDR1 SGHTA, CDR2 FQGNSA. V trimming: 4 bases; J trimming: 5 bases; junction bases outside the gene matches: 11. The CDR3 DNA reads as TGTGCCAGCAGCTCCTATGAGGGACAGGGGTCCCACGAGCAGTACTTC. Translation gives CASSSYEGQGSHEQYF.

This clone was recorded a few times. The chain recombines TRBV18 with TRBJ1-2; D may be TRBD1 (5 bases). V lost 3 bases to trimming and J lost 7 bases, with 21 bases between them. This CDR3 is built from 16 residues. CDR1 KGHSH and CDR2 LQKENI come from the germline V gene. The CDR3 spells CASSPRQTDVRSGYTF. CDR3 bases: TGTGCCAGCTCACCTCGACAGACTGATGTAAGAAGTGGCTACACCTTC.

The rearrangement links TRBV3-1 (or the pseudogene TRBV3-2) to TRBJ2-5; the match to TRBD2 covers 8 bases. Germline CDR1 reads LGHDT; CDR2 reads YNNKEL (reference sequence). Losses at the gene ends were 1 base for V and 5 bases for J; bases not matched to a gene: 3. The CDR3 runs to 14 residues. CDR3 in amino acids: CASSQALAGETQYF. The CDR3, as DNA: TGTGCCAGCAGCCAAGCTCTAGCGGGCGAGACCCAGTACTTC.

The chain uses TRBV6-6 and TRBJ2-7; D remains ambiguous. The V and J ends lost 6 bases and 4 bases respectively, with 10 bases between them. CDR1 and CDR2 (germline): MNHNY, SVGAGI (reference sequence). The CDR3 has 12 residues. The CDR3 DNA reads as TGTGCCAGCAGCGACTTCCTTTACGAGCAGTACTTC. Its translation: CASSDFLYEQYF.

This clone was seen only a few times. V gene TRBV24-1 combines with J gene TRBJ2-3; TRBD1 matches 7 bases. Trimming at V came to 7 bases and at J to 7 bases, leaving 13 bases not matched to a gene. This CDR3 has 15 residues. Germline CDR1 and CDR2: KGHDR and SFDVKD. The CDR3 bases are TGTGCCACCAGCACACAGGGGCGGACTGGGTATACGCAGTATTTT. This sequence encodes CATSTQGRTGYTQYF.

This rearrangement joins TRBV5-1 to TRBJ2-3; TRBD2 matches at 14 bases. Trimming cost V 4 bases and J 4 bases; bases outside gene matches: 8. In germline, CDR1 is SGHRS, CDR2 YFSETQ. The CDR3 consists of 17 residues. CDR3 residues: CASSPRLAGGSADTQYF. The DNA of the CDR3 is TGCGCCAGCAGCCCCCGACTAGCGGGGGGGAGCGCAGATACGCAGTATTTT.

The rearrangement uses TRBV7-9 and TRBJ2-5; TRBD2 matches 9 bases. CDR3 size: 16 residues. V shed 1 base and J 3 bases; nucleotides not matched to a gene: 6. CDR1 is SEHNR, CDR2 FQNEAQ, per germline (reference sequence). The CDR3 DNA is TGTGCCAGCAGCTTAGATATAGCGGGAGCCAAAGAGACCCAGTACTTC. The encoded protein is CASSLDIAGAKETQYF.

This clone was seen a single time. V gene TRBV10-3 combines with J gene TRBJ2-1; 15 bases are a match to TRBD2. Germline loops: CDR1 ENHRY, CDR2 SYGVKD. V shed 3 bases and J 4 bases; nucleotides not matched to a gene: 10. The CDR3 loop spans 19 amino acids. CDR3 amino acids: CAISDLGTSGRSRYNEQFF. The CDR3 nucleotides read TGTGCCATCAGTGACCTCGGGACTAGCGGGAGGTCGCGGTACAATGAGCAGTTCTTC.

CDR3 loop: CASSPGKSSGRTPDTQYF. CDR3 bases: TGCGCCAGCAGCCCAGGAAAATCGAGCGGGAGAACCCCAGATACGCAGTATTTT. This sequence joins TRBV5-1 and TRBJ2-3; 8 bases map to TRBD2. Germline V lookup: CDR1 SGHRS, CDR2 YFSETQ. The J segment lost 4 bases and the V segment lost 4 bases, leaving 17 bases of the junction unmatched. This CDR3 spans 18 amino acids.

The V gene is TRBV10-1, the J gene TRBJ2-3; no clear D. This CDR3 has 13 residues. Germline V gives CDR1 WNHNN, CDR2 SYGVQD (reference sequence). Trimming left V 3 bases short and J 7 bases short, with 11 bases between. CDR3 residues: CASSDPSSYTQYF. Written as DNA, the CDR3 is TGCGCCAGCAGTGACCCATCTAGTTATACGCAGTATTTT.

The chain combines TRBV19 with TRBJ1-1; 10 bases match TRBD1. V lost 6 bases to trimming and J lost 5 bases; unmatched junction nucleotides: 6. Germline CDR1 and CDR2: LNHDA and SQIVND (reference sequence). The CDR3 has 14 amino acids. The CDR3 DNA is TGTGCCAGTAGGATGGGGACAGGGGCTACTGAAGCTTTCTTT. Translation gives CASRMGTGATEAFF.

The chain links TRBV5-1 to TRBJ2-3; tentative D call: TRBD1 (6 bases). The CDR3 is 11 residues long. Deletions cut 0 bases from V and 10 bases from J, with 6 bases between. The germline gives CDR1 SGHRS, CDR2 YFSETQ. The CDR3 loop reads CASSLEGAQYF. In nucleotides, the CDR3 is TGCGCCAGCAGCTTGGAGGGGGCGCAGTATTTT. The complete variable domain, with remaining parts taken from reference TRBV5-1 and TRBJ2-3, reads KAGVTQTPRYLIKTRGQQVTLSCSPISGHRSVSWYQQTPGQGLQFLFEYFSETQRNKGNFPGRFSGRQFSNSRSEMNVSTLELGDSALYLCASSLEGAQYFGPGTRLTVL.

The V gene is TRBV9, the J gene TRBJ1-2; 10 bases are a match to TRBD1. This CDR3 is 14 amino acids long. Losses at the gene ends were 0 bases for V and 4 bases for J; bases not matched to a gene: 0. Germline V CDR1 and CDR2: SGDLS, YYNGEE. For the CDR3, the DNA is TGTGCCAGCAGCGTAGGGGACAGGGGCTATGGCTACACCTTC. It encodes CASSVGDRGYGYTF.

Worth noting for this clone: This sample includes further DNA sequences coding for the same CDR3. The CDR3 protein is CASRDSSYEQYF. The DNA of the CDR3 is TGTGCCAGCAGGGACAGCTCCTACGAGCAGTACTTC. This sequence joins TRBV27 and TRBJ2-7; tentatively, D is TRBD1 (6 bases). Germline CDR1 reads MNHEY; CDR2 reads SMNVEV (reference sequence). V gave up 6 bases and J gave up 0 bases, with 6 bases separating them. CDR3 length equals 12 residues.

This chain connects TRBV30 to TRBJ1-4, with D perhaps TRBD1 (5 bases). Germline assignment: CDR1 GTSNPN and CDR2 SVGIG (reference sequence). The CDR3 length is 13 residues. The V and J ends lost 5 bases and 5 bases respectively, with 12 bases between them. CDR3 in amino acids: CAWAGSDNEKLFF. DNA for the CDR3: TGTGCCTGGGCAGGGTCGGACAATGAAAAACTGTTTTTT.

This clone was found a few times. The V call is TRBV25-1, the J call TRBJ2-3; no firm D call. Germline CDR1 and CDR2: MGHDK and SYGVNS. Trimming took off 4 bases at V and 7 bases at J, with 9 bases between the two ends. The CDR3 length is 12 residues. The CDR3 here is CASSAQTYTQYF. The CDR3 coding sequence is TGTGCCAGCAGTGCTCAGACATATACGCAGTATTTT.

The J gene is TRBJ2-1, the V gene TRBV4-1; 7 nucleotides align to TRBD2. Germline values: CDR1 MGHRA, CDR2 YSYEKL. Trimming at V came to 4 bases and at J to 5 bases, leaving 11 bases not matched to a gene. This CDR3 region has 16 residues. The CDR3 loop is CASSPTAGVVDNEQFF. For the CDR3, the DNA is TGCGCCAGCAGCCCCACGGCGGGAGTCGTGGACAATGAGCAGTTCTTC.

V and J are TRBV5-1 and TRBJ2-7; 9 bases agree with TRBD2. Looked up from germline, CDR1 is SGHRS and CDR2 is YFSETQ. After removal of 4 bases from V and 3 bases from J, the junction contained 11 bases not matched to a gene. This CDR3 contains 16 residues. The CDR3 protein is CASSQPDLAGSYEQYF. CDR3 bases: TGCGCCAGCAGCCAACCCGACCTAGCGGGGAGCTACGAGCAGTACTTC.

This clone was observed a few times. The V gene is TRBV7-9, the J gene TRBJ2-5, with TRBD2 matching over 7 bases. Unmatched junction bases numbered 8, after V lost 5 bases and J lost 5 bases. The CDR3 length is 14 residues. Germline V gene sequence: CDR1 SEHNR, CDR2 FQNEAQ (reference sequence). CDR3 sequence: CASSPSGGRETQYF. The DNA of the CDR3 is TGTGCCAGCAGCCCTTCGGGGGGAAGGGAGACCCAGTACTTC.

In its sample, this clone is medium-sized. The chain recombines TRBV6-5 with TRBJ1-1, with a tentative D call TRBD1 (6 bases). Germline CDR1 is MNHEY and CDR2 is SVGAGI. The V gene lost 6 bases and the J gene lost 6 bases, with 20 bases spanning the gap. There are 15 residues in the CDR3. The CDR3 nucleotides read TGTGCCAGCAGATTCCGCGCCGGGGGGCACCCTGAAGCTTTCTTT. Protein product: CASRFRAGGHPEAFF.

The rearrangement links TRBV4-2 to TRBJ2-5; 9 positions agree with TRBD2. This CDR3 region has 16 residues. Germline V CDR1 and CDR2: LGHNA, YNFKEQ. Trimming removed 0 bases from V and 5 bases from J; junction bases left unmatched: 7. CDR3 region: CASSQDWGGRAETQYF. Here the CDR3 DNA reads TGTGCCAGCAGCCAAGATTGGGGCGGGAGGGCGGAGACCCAGTACTTC.

About this clone: Other DNA sequences of this sample code for an identical CDR3. The rearrangement uses TRBV29-1 and TRBJ1-5; 7 nucleotides agree with TRBD1. Germline V gene data show CDR1 as SQVTM and CDR2 as ANQGSEA. The CDR3 consists of 13 residues. V shed 4 bases and J 6 bases; nucleotides not matched to a gene: 6. The CDR3: CSVVAGGGQPQHF. The CDR3 nucleotides read TGCAGCGTTGTGGCAGGGGGAGGTCAGCCCCAGCATTTT.

The CDR3 DNA sequence: TGTGCCAGCAGTCGACAGGTCTACGAGCAGTACTTC. The encoded protein is CASSRQVYEQYF. V gene TRBV12-3 or TRBV12-4 combines with J gene TRBJ2-7; D perhaps matches TRBD1 (6 bases). Trimming took off 5 bases at V and 3 bases at J, with 8 bases between the two ends. The CDR3 extends over 12 amino acids.

The CDR3 is CASQGGGLAKNIQYF. The CDR3 DNA reads TGTGCCAGCCAAGGGGGGGGTCTAGCCAAAAACATTCAGTACTTC. This chain connects TRBV6-5 to TRBJ2-4, with a tentative D call TRBD2 (7 bases). The V and J ends lost 8 bases and 0 bases respectively, with 14 bases between them. Germline CDR1 is MNHEY and CDR2 is SVGAGI. The CDR3 has 15 amino acids.

The chain links TRBV7-9 to TRBJ2-1; 12 positions agree with TRBD2. J gave up 6 bases and V 8 bases, and 8 bases lay outside the gene matches. The CDR3 consists of 15 residues. Per the germline V gene, CDR1 is SEHNR and CDR2 is FQNEAQ (reference sequence). CDR3 region: CASQAPSGRANEQFF. The CDR3 bases are TGTGCCAGCCAAGCCCCTAGCGGGAGGGCCAATGAGCAGTTCTTC.

The rearrangement links TRBV30 to TRBJ1-6; D remains ambiguous. Per germline, CDR1 GTSNPN and CDR2 SVGIG (reference sequence). The CDR3 is 13 residues long. The V end was cut by 4 bases, the J end by 7 bases, with 11 bases between. Here the CDR3 reads CAWKESLNSPLHF. In DNA, the CDR3 is TGTGCCTGGAAGGAGAGCTTAAATTCACCCCTCCACTTT.

This chain uses TRBV7-2 with TRBJ1-5, with D tentatively TRBD1 (5 bases). The CDR3 totals 15 residues. Germline loops: CDR1 SGHTA, CDR2 FQGNSA. Between the trimmed V and J ends, which lost 2 bases and 3 bases, there was a span of 11 bases. The CDR3 DNA follows: TGTGCCAGCAGCTTATGGGGGGGGTCCAATCAGCCCCAGCATTTT. Protein sequence: CASSLWGGSNQPQHF.